The clone carrying this T cell receptor (beta chain) has more than one count but fewer than ten. Germline V gene data show CDR1 as SGHTS and CDR2 as YDEGEE. CDR3 length: 14 residues. V shed 3 bases and J 4 bases; nucleotides not matched to a gene: 6. This record comes from a study of cytomegalovirus exposure and HLA in healthy donors. 13 Jbeta primers and 60 Vbeta primers were used for the PCR. Produced via immunoSEQ multiplex PCR; TCRdb's table is partial and in-frame only. The sample lists around 130,000 clones; around 79% were seen once. This TCR came from a middle-aged woman in good health and CMV-seropositive. Sequenced: PBMCs. The rearrangement uses TRBV5-8 and TRBJ1-2; 7 positions match TRBD1. This CDR3 reads CASSSRGSSYGYTF. The CDR3 region has the DNA TGTGCCAGCAGCTCCAGGGGGAGTAGCTATGGCTACACCTTC.